Following are 8 T cell receptor beta chains from one sample sequenced in a study of Ad26.COV2.S vaccination and SARS-CoV-2 variants. The protocol was immunoSEQ multiplex PCR, while the TCRdb copy is restricted to in-frame clones and leaves out a portion. The sample consists of around 350,000 clones, approximately 90% of them appearing once. The sequenced sample was peripheral blood, obtained after recovery from COVID-19. The receptors were gathered from a human donor who had recovered from COVID-19.

The chain is built from TRBV7-2 and TRBJ2-5, with 7 bases that match TRBD1. Germline CDR1 reads SGHTA; CDR2 reads FQGNSA. V dropped 5 bases and J dropped 7; count of bases not matched to a gene: 7. This CDR3 is built from 13 residues. The CDR3 bases are TGTGCCAGCAGCGGGACAGCTTCGGGGACCCAGTACTTC. As protein: CASSGTASGTQYF.

This chain links TRBV15 with TRBJ1-1, with 9 bases aligning to TRBD1. V trimming: 1 base; J trimming: 4 bases; junction bases outside the gene matches: 10. CDR3 size: 17 residues. From germline, CDR1 is LNHNV and CDR2 YYDKDF (reference sequence). The CDR3 DNA reads TGTGCCACCAGCAGAGTCTCCACAGGGGGCGGATTCACTGAAGCTTTCTTT. This sequence encodes CATSRVSTGGGFTEAFF.

CDR3: CASSYSINYGYTF. Here the CDR3 DNA reads TGTGCCAGCAGTTACTCGATCAACTATGGCTACACCTTC. The chain couples TRBV6-2 or TRBV6-3 to TRBJ1-2, with unresolved D. V was cut by 0 bases and J by 2 bases, with 4 bases left in between. The CDR3 has 13 residues. The germline V gene encodes CDR1 MNHEY and CDR2 SVGEGT.

The chain has TRBV6-4 and TRBJ1-1; D remains ambiguous. The germline V and J ends were trimmed by 3 bases and 2 bases, with 7 bases remaining between them. The CDR3 is 13 residues long. Germline V gene data show CDR1 as MRHNA and CDR2 as SNTAGT. DNA for the CDR3: TGTGCCAGCAGTGAGTCTGGCAACACTGAAGCTTTCTTT. Its protein product is CASSESGNTEAFF.

The gene calls are TRBV5-6 and TRBJ1-2; no reliable D call. The CDR3 runs to 13 residues. V shed 2 bases and J shed 8 bases, with 13 bases lying between them. Germline V gives CDR1 SGHDT, CDR2 YYEEEE. The CDR3 region is CASSFTAVEGYTF. The CDR3 region has the DNA TGTGCCAGCAGCTTCACGGCAGTCGAGGGCTACACCTTC. The full variable domain, rest sourced from reference TRBV5-6 and TRBJ1-2, is DAGVTQSPTHLIKTRGQQVTLRCSPKSGHDTVSWYQQALGQGPQFIFQYYEEEERQRGNFPDRFSGHQFPNYSSELNVNALLLGDSALYLCASSFTAVEGYTFGSGTRLTVV.

The rearrangement links TRBV6-2 or TRBV6-3 to TRBJ1-5; D may be TRBD1 (6 bases). The CDR3 contains 17 residues. Germline V lookup: CDR1 MNHEY, CDR2 SVGEGT. V was cut by 2 bases and J by 2 bases, with 16 bases left in between. CDR3 in DNA: TGTGCCAGCAGTTACCTGAAGGGGGGCCCGGGCAATCAGCCCCAGCATTTT. Its protein is CASSYLKGGPGNQPQHF.

The chain combines TRBV5-1 with TRBJ1-2; D not resolved. CDR3 length: 12 residues. The ends were cut back, 4 bases at V and 11 bases at J, with 15 bases in the middle. In germline, CDR1 is SGHRS, CDR2 YFSETQ. CDR3 in DNA: TGCGCCAGCAGCGCAGTAGGGTCGTTTTACACCTTC. It encodes CASSAVGSFYTF.

The CDR3 reads CASSQGTRTDGYTF. DNA of the CDR3: TGCGCCAGCAGCCAAGGAACCAGGACGGATGGCTACACCTTC. V usage is TRBV4-1 and J usage is TRBJ1-2; D uncertain. This CDR3 is built from 14 residues. V was shortened by 1 base and J by 6 bases, with 12 bases between the two germline ends. CDR1 is MGHRA and CDR2 is YSYEKL in the germline V gene.